The 5 T cell receptor beta chains reported below all come from one sample, sequenced in a study of blood T cell repertoires in COVID-19. TCRdb keeps only in-frame clones here, not all; method: immunoSEQ multiplex PCR. The table lists 150,000 to 200,000 clones, about 85% of them singletons. The specimen sequenced was peripheral blood. Every receptor here comes from a human donor with acute or convalescent COVID-19. The donor label of this sample is uncertain.

The rearrangement uses TRBV28 and TRBJ1-2, with TRBD1 matching over 9 bases. In germline, CDR1 is MDHEN, CDR2 SYDVKM. The CDR3 is made up of 16 amino acids. Trimming at V came to 7 bases and at J to 4 bases, leaving 13 bases not matched to a gene. The DNA for the CDR3 is TGTGCCAGCACCGTCGTTCGTACAGGGGGCGGCTATGGCTACACCTTC. Residues: CASTVVRTGGGYGYTF.

The chain has TRBV7-3 and TRBJ2-5, with 8 bases lining up with TRBD2. Germline values: CDR1 SGHTA, CDR2 FQGTGA. V shed 4 bases and J 5 bases; nucleotides not matched to a gene: 6. The CDR3 covers 14 residues. This chain's CDR3 is CASSSSGGRETQYF. The CDR3 DNA reads as TGTGCCAGCAGCTCGAGCGGGGGTCGTGAGACCCAGTACTTC.

The V gene is TRBV5-1, the J gene TRBJ2-2; 10 nucleotides align to TRBD1. The J segment lost 2 bases and the V segment lost 0 bases, leaving 10 bases of the junction unmatched. Germline loops: CDR1 SGHRS, CDR2 YFSETQ. The CDR3 spans 19 residues. The CDR3 spells CASSLVGTGARLNTGELFF. The CDR3 DNA reads TGCGCCAGCAGCTTGGTCGGGACAGGGGCCCGACTTAACACCGGGGAGCTGTTTTTT.

The chain uses TRBV11-3 and TRBJ2-7; no clear D. The germline V gene has CDR1 SGHNT and CDR2 YENEEA. The CDR3 has 16 residues. Deletions cut 0 bases from V and 0 bases from J, with 12 bases between. The CDR3 DNA is TGTGCCAGCAGCTTAGACGGAGCTATTAGCTCCTACGAGCAGTACTTC. Its protein is CASSLDGAISSYEQYF. Filled out from reference TRBV11-3 and TRBJ2-7, the complete variable domain reads EAGVVQSPRYKIIEKKQPVAFWCNPISGHNTLYWYLQNLGQGPELLIRYENEEAVDDSQLPKDRFSAERLKGVDSTLKIQPAELGDSAVYLCASSLDGAISSYEQYFGPGTRLTVT.

The chain links TRBV27 to TRBJ1-2; 10 nucleotides match TRBD1. Losses at the gene ends were 6 bases for V and 5 bases for J; bases not matched to a gene: 9. Germline V gives CDR1 MNHEY, CDR2 SMNVEV (reference sequence). The CDR3 is 15 amino acids. The CDR3 loop reads CASRAIGTGVYGYTF. CDR3 coding DNA: TGTGCCAGCAGGGCAATCGGGACAGGGGTTTATGGCTACACCTTC.